A single sample is the source of the 5 T cell receptor beta chains below, sequenced in a study of blood T cell repertoires in COVID-19. Using immunoSEQ multiplex PCR, the repertoire was profiled, and TCRdb retains in-frame clones only, with some absent. The sample gives hundreds of thousands of clones, around 86% of which show up once; roughly 1.6% is in the top ten. Sequencing input: PBMCs or T cells enriched from blood (not recorded which). Every receptor here comes from a woman between 45 and 65 years old who had recovered from COVID-19.

The chain couples TRBV28 to TRBJ2-3; possible D gene TRBD2, 6 bases. The CDR3 length is 16 residues. Deletions cut 7 bases from V and 4 bases from J, with 21 bases between. Germline CDR1 MDHEN, CDR2 SYDVKM. CDR3 coding DNA: TGTGCCAGCACGGGCGGGGAAGTCGTCGGGGCAGATACGCAGTATTTT. Translated: CASTGGEVVGADTQYF.

The chain uses TRBV9 and TRBJ1-2; D is unresolved. The CDR3 totals 14 residues. V was trimmed by 4 bases and J by 1 base, leaving 11 bases between them. Germline V CDR1 and CDR2: SGDLS, YYNGEE. CDR3 amino acids: CASSLMPSNYGYTF. The CDR3 DNA sequence: TGTGCCAGCAGCCTCATGCCTAGTAACTATGGCTACACCTTC. The entire variable domain, with the rest obtained from reference TRBV9 and TRBJ1-2, is as follows: DSGVTQTPKHLITATGQRVTLRCSPRSGDLSVYWYQQSLDQGLQFLIQYYNGEERAKGNILERFSAQQFPDLHSELNLSSLELGDSALYFCASSLMPSNYGYTFGSGTRLTVV.

The chain combines TRBV7-9 with TRBJ1-1; TRBD1 matches 9 bases. The CDR3 has 14 amino acids. Germline CDR1 SEHNR, CDR2 FQNEAQ (reference sequence). Trimming took 3 bases from V and 6 from J; bases not matched to a gene: 5. CDR3 residues: CASSFRDRAAEAFF. In DNA form, the CDR3 reads TGTGCCAGCAGCTTCAGGGACAGGGCGGCTGAAGCTTTCTTT.

The CDR3 bases are TGTGCCAGCTCACCTAGCGGGAGGGCCTACGAGCAGTACTTC. Its protein is CASSPSGRAYEQYF. The chain joins TRBV18 to TRBJ2-7; 11 nucleotides match TRBD2. This CDR3 has 14 residues. Trimming cost V 3 bases and J 2 bases; bases outside gene matches: 0. Germline CDR1 KGHSH, CDR2 LQKENI.

V is TRBV7-3 and J is TRBJ2-1; 11 bases are a match to TRBD2. Germline lookup yields CDR1 SGHTA and CDR2 FQGTGA. The CDR3 has 17 amino acids. With V trimmed by 5 bases and J by 6 bases, 12 bases remained unmatched. The chain's CDR3 is CASSPKALAGATNEQFF. The CDR3 DNA sequence: TGTGCCAGCAGCCCAAAGGCACTAGCGGGAGCCACCAATGAGCAGTTCTTC.